The next 26 T cell receptor beta chains were all read from a single sample in a study of vaccination effects on CD4 cells after COVID-19. Sequencing was preceded by expansion of antigen-specific CD4+ T cells with viral peptide pools in the ViraFEST assay. The culture ran for around 10 days before CD4+ T cells were isolated. All participants had two doses of either the BNT162b2 or mRNA-1273 vaccine. The assay was immunoSEQ multiplex PCR, and TCRdb's table has in-frame clones only and misses some. The sample comprises 25,000 to 40,000 clones, around 80% of which are singletons, and 1.5% rests with the top ten. No antigen is known for these receptors. Source: CD4+ T cells from PBMCs cultured with HCoV-NL63 spike peptides, taken after COVID-19 vaccination. These receptors came from a human donor who received a COVID-19 vaccine. Some clones in this sample may be carry-over from other donors' samples.

The chain combines TRBV27 with TRBJ1-4; no definite D call. V gave up 6 bases and J gave up 0 bases, with 8 bases separating them. This CDR3 region has 14 residues. Germline V gives CDR1 MNHEY, CDR2 SMNVEV (reference sequence). CDR3 sequence reads: CASSNTPTNEKLFF. Here the CDR3 DNA reads TGTGCCAGCAGCAATACTCCAACTAATGAAAAACTGTTTTTT.

This chain links TRBV2 with TRBJ1-2; the D gene is possibly TRBD1 (6 bases). In germline, CDR1 is SNHLY, CDR2 FYNNEI. CDR3 length: 12 amino acids. The germline V and J ends were trimmed by 6 bases and 9 bases, with 14 bases remaining between them. CDR3 in amino acids: CASRYTGMSYTF. The CDR3 DNA reads as TGTGCCAGCAGGTATACAGGGATGAGCTACACCTTC.

V usage is TRBV9 and J usage is TRBJ2-5; D gene unclear. This CDR3 is 13 amino acids long. Trimming left V 7 bases short and J 3 bases short, with 13 bases between. Germline V lookup: CDR1 SGDLS, CDR2 YYNGEE. CDR3 loop: CASGPAQKETQYF. DNA of the CDR3: TGTGCCAGCGGTCCTGCACAGAAAGAGACCCAGTACTTC.

This chain joins TRBV5-6 and TRBJ2-5; 7 positions agree with TRBD1. The V gene end was trimmed by 3 bases and the J gene end by 5 bases; junction bases not matched to a gene: 10. This CDR3 spans 15 amino acids. Germline-derived CDR1 and CDR2 are SGHDT and YYEEEE. The CDR3 DNA reads as TGTGCCAGCAGCTACACCCGACAGGGAAGGGAGACCCAGTACTTC. Its translation is CASSYTRQGRETQYF.

The J gene is TRBJ2-3, the V gene TRBV5-8, with a tentative D call TRBD2 (7 bases). Germline lookup yields CDR1 SGHTS and CDR2 YDEGEE. Trimming removed 7 bases from V and 1 base from J, with 16 bases in between. CDR3 length equals 15 residues. DNA for the CDR3: TGTGCCAGCCCGAATTGGGGGGGGCGCACAGATACGCAGTATTTT. Amino acid sequence: CASPNWGGRTDTQYF.

This clone was counted a few times. This chain joins TRBV10-3 and TRBJ2-1; 12 bases line up with TRBD2. V dropped 10 bases and J dropped 8; count of bases not matched to a gene: 6. Per the germline V gene, CDR1 is ENHRY and CDR2 is SYGVKD. The CDR3 contains 13 residues. DNA for the CDR3: TGTGCCACCCAGACTAGCGGGGGTTATGAGCAGTTCTTC. Translation: CATQTSGGYEQFF.

This clone has just a few counts. The chain joins TRBV4-2 to TRBJ1-4, with D maybe TRBD1 (6 bases). Per germline, CDR1 LGHNA and CDR2 YNFKEQ. CDR3 length: 16 residues. V was pared by 3 bases and J by 4 bases, with 15 bases between. DNA for the CDR3: TGTGCCAGCAGCCAGGGGACGACAGGCTATAATGAAAAACTGTTTTTT. Amino acids: CASSQGTTGYNEKLFF.

This rearrangement joins TRBV3-1 (or the pseudogene TRBV3-2) to TRBJ1-2; D perhaps matches TRBD1 (6 bases). Trimming stripped 0 bases from V and 4 bases from J, with 27 bases between. This CDR3 spans 20 amino acids. Germline CDR1 and CDR2: LGHDT and YNNKEL (reference sequence). CDR3 DNA: TGTGCCAGCAGCCAAGATATTCGGCCCTATAGGGGGGGGAAAGGCTATGGCTACACCTTC. This translates into CASSQDIRPYRGGKGYGYTF.

J is TRBJ1-5 and V is TRBV29-1; a possible D gene is TRBD1 (5 bases). In germline, CDR1 is SQVTM, CDR2 ANQGSEA. The germline V and J ends were trimmed by 4 bases and 7 bases, with 17 bases remaining between them. There are 14 residues in the CDR3. DNA of the CDR3: TGCAGCGTTGTTTTTGGGGGAGGGAGGCAGCCCCAGCATTTT. Protein sequence: CSVVFGGGRQPQHF.

The J gene is TRBJ2-3, the V gene TRBV7-2; tentatively, D is TRBD2 (7 bases). V lost 2 bases and J 0 bases, leaving 15 bases between the germline ends. This CDR3 has 17 amino acids. CDR1 is SGHTA and CDR2 is FQGNSA in the germline V gene. CDR3 in amino acids: CASSLMLGGASTDTQYF. In DNA, the CDR3 is TGTGCCAGCAGCTTAATGTTAGGGGGGGCTAGCACAGATACGCAGTATTTT.

This clone occurred a few times. The CDR3 spells CATSQRDRPGNTIYF. The CDR3 DNA reads as TGTGCCACCAGCCAAAGGGACAGGCCTGGAAACACCATATATTTT. The chain is built from TRBV15 and TRBJ1-3, with 8 bases that match TRBD1. This CDR3 spans 15 amino acids. Germline values: CDR1 LNHNV, CDR2 YYDKDF (reference sequence). The junction had 5 bases not matched to a gene; V was cut back by 5 bases and J by 2 bases. Full variable domain (outside the CDR3, taken from reference TRBV15 and TRBJ1-3): DAMVIQNPRYQVTQFGKPVTLSCSQTLNHNVMYWYQQKSSQAPKLLFHYYDKDFNNEADTPDNFQSRRPNTSFCFLDIRSPGLGDTAMYLCATSQRDRPGNTIYFGEGSWLTVV.

This clone occurred once. The CDR3, as DNA: TGTGCCACCTCCTCCGGGCAGGGCAAAAACATTCAGTACTTC. This sequence encodes CATSSGQGKNIQYF. The chain uses TRBV4-2 and TRBJ2-4, with D perhaps TRBD1 (5 bases). Germline values: CDR1 LGHNA, CDR2 YNFKEQ. V was trimmed by 10 bases and J by 3 bases, leaving 16 bases between them. The CDR3 runs to 14 residues.

This rearrangement joins TRBV5-1 to TRBJ1-1; TRBD1 agrees at 9 bases. With V trimmed by 4 bases and J by 10 bases, 5 bases remained unmatched. The length of the CDR3 is 12 residues. Germline CDR1 SGHRS, CDR2 YFSETQ. The CDR3 nucleotides read TGCGCCAGCAGCCAGGACAGGGGTTTAGCTTTCTTT. This encodes CASSQDRGLAFF.

The chain uses TRBV14 and TRBJ2-7; D not resolved. The CDR3 loop spans 15 amino acids. Trimming removed 0 bases at V and 4 bases at J, with 13 bases between. CDR1 and CDR2 (germline): SGHDN, FVKESK. Written as DNA, the CDR3 is TGTGCCAGCAGCCAAGATCTCGGTTCCTGGTACGAGCAGTACTTC. Encoded protein: CASSQDLGSWYEQYF.

The chain employs TRBV28 and TRBJ2-7, with D possibly TRBD1 on 6 matching bases. CDR3 length: 15 amino acids. The germline gives CDR1 MDHEN, CDR2 SYDVKM. Deletions cut 5 bases from V and 0 bases from J, with 14 bases between. CDR3 nucleotides: TGTGCCAGCAGTCCCGGTGCAGGGGCCTCCTACGAGCAGTACGTC. It encodes CASSPGAGASYEQYV.

This clone appeared a few times. The chain uses TRBV24-1 and TRBJ2-5; TRBD2 might be the D (5 bases). The germline V gene has CDR1 KGHDR and CDR2 SFDVKD. The CDR3 sequence is 12 residues long. V lost 5 bases and J 5 bases, leaving 8 bases between the germline ends. In DNA form, the CDR3 reads TGTGCCACCAGTGCCCCGGGGGAGACCCAGTACTTC. Translation: CATSAPGETQYF.

The chain combines TRBV30 with TRBJ2-1; tentative D call: TRBD2 (5 bases). Looked up from germline, CDR1 is GTSNPN and CDR2 is SVGIG (reference sequence). This CDR3 has 15 amino acids. V was trimmed by 4 bases and J by 4 bases, leaving 17 bases between them. The CDR3 DNA reads as TGTGCCTGGACCCCGTTGGAGCGGATATACAATGAGCAGTTCTTC. Its translation is CAWTPLERIYNEQFF.

The chain recombines TRBV6-1 with TRBJ2-1; weak D call: TRBD2 (5 bases). V lost 2 bases and J lost 9, with 11 bases in between. Germline lookup yields CDR1 MNHNS and CDR2 SASEGT. This CDR3 comprises 13 residues. CDR3 amino acids: CASSESVGGEQFF. CDR3 DNA sequence: TGTGCCAGCAGTGAATCGGTAGGAGGTGAGCAGTTCTTC.

This rearrangement joins TRBV24-1 to TRBJ2-2; unclear D gene. Trimming took 0 bases from V and 2 from J, leaving 9 bases between them. The CDR3 covers 16 residues. Germline values: CDR1 KGHDR, CDR2 SFDVKD. CDR3 DNA: TGTGCCACCAGTGATTTGTGGGGTAGTAACACCGGGGAGCTGTTTTTT. It is translated as CATSDLWGSNTGELFF.

J is TRBJ2-1 and V is TRBV7-6; 9 positions match TRBD1. V was pared by 1 base and J by 7 bases, with 8 bases of the junction left unmatched. The CDR3 has 16 residues. CDR1 is SGHVS and CDR2 is FNYEAQ in the germline V gene. In nucleotides, the CDR3 is TGTGCCAGCAGCTTAGAGGACAGGGGTATTAGAAATGAGCAGTTCTTC. It yields the protein CASSLEDRGIRNEQFF.

The chain couples TRBV4-3 to TRBJ1-2; weak D call: TRBD1 (6 bases). The CDR3 loop spans 16 amino acids. CDR1 is LGHNA, CDR2 YSLEER, per germline. V was pared by 0 bases and J by 3 bases, with 14 bases between. The CDR3 reads CASSQDVSRGYYGYTF. Here the CDR3 DNA reads TGCGCCAGCAGCCAAGACGTTTCCAGGGGATACTATGGCTACACCTTC.

The rearrangement links TRBV7-9 to TRBJ2-5; D is tentatively TRBD1 or TRBD2 (7 bases each). Germline CDR1 and CDR2: SEHNR and FQNEAQ (reference sequence). V gave up 8 bases and J gave up 2 bases, with 21 bases separating them. This CDR3 has 16 amino acids. DNA of the CDR3: TGTGCCAGCGTCCCCAGAGGGAGGGGGCGACAAGAGACCCAGTACTTC. It codes for CASVPRGRGRQETQYF.

The chain is built from TRBV2 and TRBJ2-7; D ambiguous. CDR1 SNHLY and CDR2 FYNNEI come from the germline V gene. The CDR3 covers 13 residues. V lost 6 bases and J lost 3, with 12 bases in between. The CDR3 coding sequence is TGTGCCAGCAGAAATAAGGCAGGCTACGAGCAGTACGTC. This gives the protein CASRNKAGYEQYV.

The chain joins TRBV5-1 to TRBJ1-3; D is ambiguous. The length of the CDR3 is 13 residues. Germline CDR1 reads SGHRS; CDR2 reads YFSETQ. The V end was cut by 0 bases, the J end by 2 bases, with 3 bases between. The CDR3 loop reads CASSLVPGNTIYF. Here the CDR3 DNA reads TGCGCCAGCAGCTTGGTCCCTGGAAACACCATATATTTT. Using reference TRBV5-1 and TRBJ1-3 for the parts outside the CDR3, the full variable domain is KAGVTQTPRYLIKTRGQQVTLSCSPISGHRSVSWYQQTPGQGLQFLFEYFSETQRNKGNFPGRFSGRQFSNSRSEMNVSTLELGDSALYLCASSLVPGNTIYFGEGSWLTVV.

The chain carries TRBV7-9 and TRBJ2-3, with TRBD1 matching 10 bases. This CDR3 region has 17 residues. After removal of 5 bases from V and 6 bases from J, the junction contained 14 bases not matched to a gene. Germline assignment: CDR1 SEHNR and CDR2 FQNEAQ (reference sequence). CDR3 amino acids: CASSEWTGGVVGDTQYF. As DNA, the CDR3 is TGTGCCAGCAGCGAATGGACAGGGGGGGTGGTAGGGGATACGCAGTATTTT.

The rearrangement uses TRBV18 and TRBJ1-3; D not certain. In germline, CDR1 is KGHSH, CDR2 LQKENI. V lost 3 bases and J 0 bases, leaving 12 bases between the germline ends. This CDR3 is 16 amino acids long. The CDR3 sequence: CASSPSGLNSGNTIYF. In DNA form, the CDR3 reads TGTGCCAGCTCACCCTCCGGACTGAACTCTGGAAACACCATATATTTT.